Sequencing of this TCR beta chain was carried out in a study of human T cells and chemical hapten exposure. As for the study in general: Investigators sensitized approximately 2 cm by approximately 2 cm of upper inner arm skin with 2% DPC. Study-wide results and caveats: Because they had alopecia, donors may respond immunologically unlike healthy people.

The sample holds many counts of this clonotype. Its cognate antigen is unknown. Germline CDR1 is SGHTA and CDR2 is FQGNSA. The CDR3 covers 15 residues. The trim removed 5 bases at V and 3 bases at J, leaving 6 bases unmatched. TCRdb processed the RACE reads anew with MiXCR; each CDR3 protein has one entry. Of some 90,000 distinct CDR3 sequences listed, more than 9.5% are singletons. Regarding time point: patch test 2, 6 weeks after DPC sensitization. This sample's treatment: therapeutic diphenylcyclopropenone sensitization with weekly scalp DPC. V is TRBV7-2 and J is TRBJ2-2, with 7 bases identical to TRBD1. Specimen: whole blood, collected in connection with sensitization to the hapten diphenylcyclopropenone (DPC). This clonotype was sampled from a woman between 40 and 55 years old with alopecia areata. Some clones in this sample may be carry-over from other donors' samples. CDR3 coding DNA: TGTGCCAGCAGCCGAGACAGGGTCGACACCGGGGAGCTGTTTTTT. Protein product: CASSRDRVDTGELFF.